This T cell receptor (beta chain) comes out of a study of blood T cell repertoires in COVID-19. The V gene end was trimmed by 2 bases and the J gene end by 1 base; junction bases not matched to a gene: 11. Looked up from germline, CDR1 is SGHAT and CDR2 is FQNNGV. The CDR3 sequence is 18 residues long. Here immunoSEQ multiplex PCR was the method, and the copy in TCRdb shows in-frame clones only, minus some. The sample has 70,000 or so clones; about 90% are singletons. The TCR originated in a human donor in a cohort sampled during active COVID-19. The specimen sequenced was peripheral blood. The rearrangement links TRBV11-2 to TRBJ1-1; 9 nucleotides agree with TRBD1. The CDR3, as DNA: TGTGCCAGCAGCTTATATTGGAGGGACAGGGTCCCGAACACTGAAGCTTTCTTT. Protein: CASSLYWRDRVPNTEAFF.